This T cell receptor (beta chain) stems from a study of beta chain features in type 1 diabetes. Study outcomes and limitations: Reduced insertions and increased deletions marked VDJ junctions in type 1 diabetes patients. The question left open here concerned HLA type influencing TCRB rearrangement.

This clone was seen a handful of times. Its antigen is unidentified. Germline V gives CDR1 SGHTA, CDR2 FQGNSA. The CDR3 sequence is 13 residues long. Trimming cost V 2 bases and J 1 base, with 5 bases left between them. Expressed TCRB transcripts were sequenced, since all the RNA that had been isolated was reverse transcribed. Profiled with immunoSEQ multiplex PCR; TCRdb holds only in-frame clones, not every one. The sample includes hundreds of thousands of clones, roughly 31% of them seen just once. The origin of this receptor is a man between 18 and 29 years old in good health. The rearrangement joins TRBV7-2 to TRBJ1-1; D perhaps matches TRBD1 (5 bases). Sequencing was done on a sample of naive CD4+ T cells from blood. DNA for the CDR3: TGTGCCAGCAGCTTAACAGGGAACACTGAAGCTTTCTTT. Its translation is CASSLTGNTEAFF. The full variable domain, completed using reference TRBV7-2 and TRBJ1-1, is GAGVSQSPSNKVTEKGKDVELRCDPISGHTALYWYRQSLGQGLEFLIYFQGNSAPDKSGLPSDRFSAERTGGSVSTLTIQRTQQEDSAVYLCASSLTGNTEAFFGQGTRLTVV.